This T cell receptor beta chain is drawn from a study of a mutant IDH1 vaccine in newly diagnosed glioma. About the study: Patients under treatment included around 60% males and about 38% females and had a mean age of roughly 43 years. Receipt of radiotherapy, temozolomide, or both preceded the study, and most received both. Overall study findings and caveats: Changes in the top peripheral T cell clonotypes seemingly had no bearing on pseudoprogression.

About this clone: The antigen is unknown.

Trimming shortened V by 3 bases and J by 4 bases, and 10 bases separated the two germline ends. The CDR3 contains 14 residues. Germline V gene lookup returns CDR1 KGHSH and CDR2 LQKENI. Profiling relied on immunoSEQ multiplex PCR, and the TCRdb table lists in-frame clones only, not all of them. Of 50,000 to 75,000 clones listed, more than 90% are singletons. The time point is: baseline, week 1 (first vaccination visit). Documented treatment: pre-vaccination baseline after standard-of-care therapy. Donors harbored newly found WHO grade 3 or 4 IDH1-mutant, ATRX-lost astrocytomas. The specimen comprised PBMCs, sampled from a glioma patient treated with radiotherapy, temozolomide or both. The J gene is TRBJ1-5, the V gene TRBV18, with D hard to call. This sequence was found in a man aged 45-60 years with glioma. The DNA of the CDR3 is TGTGCCAGCTCACCGAGGGCGGAGAATCAGCCCCAGCATTTT. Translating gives CASSPRAENQPQHF.